This entry lists 15 T cell receptor beta chains sequenced from one sample in a study of T-cell memory formation after mild COVID-19. Each CDR3 protein gets one entry after TCRdb re-called the 5' RACE reads with MiXCR. The sample holds 200,000 to 250,000 distinct CDR3 sequences; about 27% are singletons and the top ten take about an eighth. The specimen sequenced was PBMCs or a T cell subset sorted from them (not recorded which). The receptors come from an adult woman who had mild COVID-19 (a few samples of this study predate the infection). Cell type and time point are not known.

This clonotype came up a few times. V is TRBV11-2 and J is TRBJ1-1; 10 positions agree with TRBD1. The CDR3 is 18 amino acids. Trimming removed 5 bases from V and 3 bases from J; junction bases left unmatched: 15. Germline CDR1 is SGHAT and CDR2 is FQNNGV. CDR3 loop: CASSPRDRGGSRDTEAFF. DNA for the CDR3: TGTGCCAGCAGCCCGCGGGACAGGGGAGGGAGTAGGGACACTGAAGCTTTCTTT.

The chain is built from TRBV21-1 and TRBJ1-1; the table calls TRBD1, which could not be checked here. TRBV21-1 is given as a pseudogene. This CDR3 is 16 amino acids long. DNA for the CDR3: TGTGCCAGCAGCAGCCACCGGGCCGCAATGAACACTGAAGCTTTCTTT. Residues: CASSSHRAAMNTEAFF.

The rearrangement links TRBV7-2 to TRBJ1-5; TRBD1 matches 7 bases. The CDR3 is 14 amino acids. The V gene's germline CDR1 is SGHTA and CDR2 FQGNSA. Unmatched junction bases numbered 1, after V lost 4 bases and J lost 1 base. The CDR3, as DNA: TGTGCCAGCAGCTGGGGACAGAGCAATCAGCCCCAGCATTTT. Its protein is CASSWGQSNQPQHF. The complete variable domain, with remaining parts taken from reference TRBV7-2 and TRBJ1-5, reads GAGVSQSPSNKVTEKGKDVELRCDPISGHTALYWYRQSLGQGLEFLIYFQGNSAPDKSGLPSDRFSAERTGGSVSTLTIQRTQQEDSAVYLCASSWGQSNQPQHFGDGTRLSIL.

This clonotype was detected ten times or more. The genes are TRBV7-2 and TRBJ2-2, with D uncertain. Between the trimmed V and J ends, which lost 2 bases and 2 bases, there was a span of 6 bases. Germline assignment: CDR1 SGHTA and CDR2 FQGNSA. The CDR3 has 14 amino acids. The chain's CDR3 is CASSLSPNTGELFF. CDR3 sequence (DNA): TGTGCCAGCAGCTTATCACCCAACACCGGGGAGCTGTTTTTT.

In this sample, this clonotype turned up a few times. J is TRBJ2-5 and V is TRBV11-2; 9 bases align to TRBD2. Trimming at V came to 6 bases and at J to 5 bases, leaving 7 bases not matched to a gene. Germline V gives CDR1 SGHAT, CDR2 FQNNGV. The CDR3 is 14 residues long. CDR3 amino acids: CASSFLAGMETQYF. The CDR3 DNA sequence: TGTGCCAGCAGTTTCCTAGCGGGGATGGAGACCCAGTACTTC. Complete variable domain (other parts from reference TRBV11-2 and TRBJ2-5): EAGVAQSPRYKIIEKRQSVAFWCNPISGHATLYWYQQILGQGPKLLIQFQNNGVVDDSQLPKDRFSAERLKGVDSTLKIQPAKLEDSAVYLCASSFLAGMETQYFGPGTRLLVL.

This clonotype was counted only a few times. The V and J genes are TRBV6-6 and TRBJ2-1, with 12 bases aligning to TRBD2. V was clipped by 0 bases and J by 1 base; unmatched bases: 4. In germline, CDR1 is MNHNY, CDR2 SVGAGI (reference sequence). The CDR3 length is 18 residues. This CDR3 is CASSYSTSGRMSYNEQFF. The CDR3 DNA is TGTGCCAGCAGTTACTCGACTAGCGGGAGAATGTCCTACAATGAGCAGTTCTTC.

The rearrangement links TRBV11-2 to TRBJ2-7; tentatively, D is TRBD1 (5 bases). V was cut by 1 base and J by 3 bases, with 10 bases left in between. The length of the CDR3 is 14 residues. Germline V CDR1 and CDR2: SGHAT, FQNNGV. The CDR3 here is CASSLVSGHYEQYF. The DNA of the CDR3 is TGTGCCAGCAGCTTAGTTTCCGGACACTACGAGCAGTACTTC. Together with reference TRBV11-2 and TRBJ2-7, the CDR3 gives the full variable domain: EAGVAQSPRYKIIEKRQSVAFWCNPISGHATLYWYQQILGQGPKLLIQFQNNGVVDDSQLPKDRFSAERLKGVDSTLKIQPAKLEDSAVYLCASSLVSGHYEQYFGPGTRLTVT.

The chain has TRBV6-2 or TRBV6-3 and TRBJ2-7; D gene ambiguous. This CDR3 region has 14 residues. Germline CDR1 and CDR2: MNHEY and SVGEGT. V lost 0 bases to trimming and J lost 2 bases, with 8 bases between them. The CDR3 coding sequence is TGTGCCAGCAGTTACTCGTGGGATACCTACGAGCAGTACTTC. Its translation: CASSYSWDTYEQYF.

The gene calls are TRBV6-2 or TRBV6-3 and TRBJ2-4; the D is unclear. Germline assignment: CDR1 MNHEY and CDR2 SVGEGT. The V and J ends lost 0 bases and 9 bases respectively, with 12 bases between them. CDR3 length equals 14 residues. Here the CDR3 DNA reads TGTGCCAGCAGTTACTCGATACTACCGGGCATTCAGTACTTC. This translates into CASSYSILPGIQYF.

The rearrangement uses TRBV7-2 and TRBJ2-2; 11 bases line up with TRBD2. V trimming: 5 bases; J trimming: 5 bases; junction bases outside the gene matches: 10. This CDR3 contains 17 residues. Germline values: CDR1 SGHTA, CDR2 FQGNSA. CDR3 DNA: TGTGCCAGCAGCCTACCGGGACTAGCGGCAGTAACCGGGGAGCTGTTTTTT. Protein: CASSLPGLAAVTGELFF.

J is TRBJ2-2 and V is TRBV9; 7 nucleotides align to TRBD1. Germline V lookup: CDR1 SGDLS, CDR2 YYNGEE. The CDR3 has 16 residues. The trim removed 3 bases at V and 4 bases at J, leaving 9 bases unmatched. As DNA, the CDR3 is TGTGCCAGCAGCGACTTGACAGGGTCGGGCACCGGGGAGCTGTTTTTT. The encoded protein is CASSDLTGSGTGELFF. The variable domain in full, with the rest retrieved from reference TRBV9 and TRBJ2-2, is DSGVTQTPKHLITATGQRVTLRCSPRSGDLSVYWYQQSLDQGLQFLIQYYNGEERAKGNILERFSAQQFPDLHSELNLSSLELGDSALYFCASSDLTGSGTGELFFGEGSRLTVL.

This sequence joins TRBV28 and TRBJ1-1; D is undetermined. V shed 2 bases and J shed 11 bases, with 15 bases lying between them. The CDR3 contains 13 residues. Germline values: CDR1 MDHEN, CDR2 SYDVKM. CDR3 residues: CASSLSGLGSAFF. CDR3 in DNA: TGTGCCAGCAGTTTAAGCGGGTTGGGAAGTGCTTTCTTT.

This clonotype was detected only a few times. The chain carries TRBV12-3 or TRBV12-4 and TRBJ2-3; no reliable D call. V lost 6 bases to trimming and J lost 0 bases, with 10 bases between them. The CDR3 contains 14 residues. CDR3 amino acids: CASRAQISTDTQYF. The CDR3 coding sequence is TGTGCCAGCAGGGCACAGATTAGCACAGATACGCAGTATTTT.

This chain links TRBV4-2 with TRBJ2-2, with D perhaps being TRBD1 or TRBD2 (7 bases each). Per germline, CDR1 LGHNA and CDR2 YNFKEQ. CDR3 length equals 18 residues. Deletions cut 5 bases from V and 6 bases from J, with 25 bases between. As DNA, the CDR3 is TGTGCCAGCAGCACAAGGGGGCCAACGGGGGGTCTCTCCGGGGAGCTGTTTTTT. It encodes CASSTRGPTGGLSGELFF.

The chain uses TRBV6-6 and TRBJ2-1; no clear D. The CDR3 loop spans 11 amino acids. Germline V gene lookup returns CDR1 MNHNY and CDR2 SVGAGI (reference sequence). Trimming pared 10 bases from V and 5 bases from J, leaving 9 bases between. CDR3 sequence reads: CATSRNNEQFF. The DNA of the CDR3 is TGTGCCACCTCTAGAAACAATGAGCAGTTCTTC.